This T cell receptor (beta chain) was sequenced for a study of OX40 agonist ivuxolimab in advanced cancers. Study-level results: The authors did not determine the antigen specificity of the expanded peripheral T cells. Clonal expansion from baseline to week 6 occurred in both CD4+ and CD8+ T cells.

Generated by immunoSEQ multiplex PCR, the TCRdb table keeps only in-frame clones and is missing some. The table includes 61,000 or so clones, roughly four fifths detected once. On this clone itself: Its specificity is unknown.

CDR1 and CDR2 (germline): GTSNPN, SVGIG (reference sequence). This CDR3 contains 15 residues. This sequence joins TRBV30 and TRBJ2-5; 11 bases are shared with TRBD2. The starting material was CD4+ or CD8+ T cells sorted from blood, obtained in a trial of the OX40 agonist ivuxolimab. The clonotype originates from an adult with an advanced solid tumor such as melanoma, head and neck, liver or kidney cancer. CDR3 loop: CAGDVSGGASETQYF. For the CDR3, the DNA is TGTGCTGGGGACGTTAGCGGGGGGGCCTCAGAGACCCAGTACTTC.